Listed below are T cell receptor beta chains from one sample, sequenced in a study of cytomegalovirus exposure and HLA in healthy donors. The assay was immunoSEQ multiplex PCR, and TCRdb's table has in-frame clones only and misses some. The sample yields roughly 200,000 clones, about 88% seen once. The sample was PBMCs. Receptor source: a woman in her 30s in good health and CMV-seronegative. Each CDR3 is given with its conserved first and last residue. The order of the fields is clone size, J gene, V gene, D gene, CDR3 protein, CDR3 DNA. The D gene is left open where the match is weak. Clone size appears in some rows only: once, few, many, or a class for an expanded clone.

- TRBJ1-6 TRBV5-6 - CASSFQPGLTPLHF TGTGCCAGCAGCTTTCAGCCAGGGTTGACACCCCTCCACTTT
- TRBJ2-7 TRBV5-8 TRBD1 CASSLFTGEMDEQYF TGTGCCAGCAGCTTGTTCACAGGGGAAATGGACGAGCAGTACTTC
- TRBJ2-4 TRBV10-2 TRBD2 CASGTGGPPAKNIQYF TGCGCCAGCGGTACGGGAGGGCCCCCGGCCAAAAACATTCAGTACTTC
- TRBJ2-1 TRBV19 TRBD2 CASSISGGGSNEQFF TGTGCCAGTAGTATTTCTGGCGGGGGTTCGAATGAGCAGTTCTTC
- TRBJ2-7 TRBV6-1 - CASSEGTAREQYF TGTGCCAGCAGTGAAGGGACAGCCCGCGAGCAGTACTTC
few TRBJ1-2 TRBV7-9 TRBD1 CASSSHDREANYGYTF TGTGCCAGCAGCTCACATGACAGGGAGGCCAACTATGGCTACACCTTC
- TRBJ2-1 TRBV7-2 TRBD2 CASMGRSGGYNEQFF TGTGCCAGCATGGGGCGTAGCGGGGGTTACAATGAGCAGTTCTTC
- TRBJ2-7 TRBV5-1 - CASSLVPSGEQYF TGCGCCAGCAGCTTGGTTCCTTCGGGCGAGCAGTACTTC
- TRBJ2-2 TRBV9 - CASSVPAWGQGTGELFF TGTGCCAGCAGCGTCCCGGCATGGGGGCAGGGCACCGGGGAGCTGTTTTTT
- TRBJ2-7 TRBV5-4 TRBD2 CASSSSQDTSGSLEQYF TGTGCCAGCAGCTCTTCCCAGGATACTAGCGGGAGTCTCGAGCAGTACTTC
- TRBJ2-1 TRBV27 TRBD1 CASSLMDRANEQFF TGTGCCAGCAGTTTAATGGACAGGGCCAATGAGCAGTTCTTC
- TRBJ2-5 TRBV12-5 - CASAPGAGETQYF TGTGCTAGTGCTCCGGGAGCTGGTGAGACCCAGTACTTC
- TRBJ2-1 TRBV27 TRBD1 CASSLKGASYNEQFF TGTGCCAGCAGTTTGAAGGGGGCGTCCTACAATGAGCAGTTCTTC